This TCR beta chain stems from a study of blood T cells in healthy people across ages. Notes on the study in general: Roughly linear declines in TCR beta diversity per million T cells occurred with age.

This clonotype has only a few counts. No antigen is known for it. A sample-barcoded 5' primer and a J-beta primer mix were used in a second PCR of roughly 6 to 11 cycles. MiXCR, applied by TCRdb to the 5' RACE reads, yields one record per CDR3 protein. The sample consists of 650,000 to 800,000 distinct CDR3 sequences, under 45% of them appearing once. Germline CDR1 SGHKS, CDR2 YYEKEE (reference sequence). Trimming stripped 4 bases from V and 3 bases from J, with 16 bases between. The CDR3 runs 15 residues. PBMCs were isolated at a quantity of at least 7 million per sample. Source material: blood. This TCR was recovered from a man in his sixties in good health. J is TRBJ1-2 and V is TRBV5-5; TRBD1 is a possible D gene (5 bases). Here the CDR3 reads CASSRGPGTDYGYTF. CDR3 in DNA: TGTGCCAGCAGCAGAGGACCGGGGACGGACTATGGCTACACCTTC. Combining the CDR3 with reference TRBV5-5 and TRBJ1-2 gives the whole variable domain DAGVTQSPTHLIKTRGQQVTLRCSPISGHKSVSWYQQVLGQGPQFIFQYYEKEERGRGNFPDRFSARQFPNYSSELNVNALLLGDSALYLCASSRGPGTDYGYTFGSGTRLTVV.